These 24 T cell receptor beta chains share one sample of origin, sequenced in a study of blood T cell repertoires in COVID-19. This table comes from immunoSEQ multiplex PCR, and its TCRdb copy is limited to in-frame clones, with some not included. The repertoire holds over 250,000 clones, with more than 80% as singletons. Sequenced material: PBMCs or T cells enriched from blood (not recorded which). Receptor source: a woman aged 25 to 39 who had recovered from COVID-19.

The chain employs TRBV28 and TRBJ2-2, with 10 bases lining up with TRBD1. J was trimmed by 2 bases and V by 10 bases; bases with no gene match: 13. Per the germline V gene, CDR1 is MDHEN and CDR2 is SYDVKM. This CDR3 contains 17 residues. This chain's CDR3 is CATSRDRGGANTGELFF. The CDR3, as DNA: TGTGCCACGTCCCGGGACAGGGGCGGCGCAAACACCGGGGAGCTGTTTTTT.

The gene calls are TRBV9 and TRBJ2-3; TRBD2 agrees at 14 bases. CDR3 length: 17 amino acids. CDR1 and CDR2 (germline): SGDLS, YYNGEE. J was trimmed by 3 bases and V by 4 bases; bases with no gene match: 7. In nucleotides, the CDR3 is TGTGCCAGCAGCCCGGGGGGACTAGCGGGAGTGACAGATACGCAGTATTTT. Encoded protein: CASSPGGLAGVTDTQYF. Supplemented by reference TRBV9 and TRBJ2-3, the full variable domain reads DSGVTQTPKHLITATGQRVTLRCSPRSGDLSVYWYQQSLDQGLQFLIQYYNGEERAKGNILERFSAQQFPDLHSELNLSSLELGDSALYFCASSPGGLAGVTDTQYFGPGTRLTVL.

This chain uses TRBV10-2 with TRBJ2-7, with 9 bases lining up with TRBD1. The V gene end was trimmed by 6 bases and the J gene end by 3 bases; junction bases not matched to a gene: 3. The CDR3 totals 13 residues. Germline V lookup: CDR1 WSHSY, CDR2 SAAADI. The CDR3 DNA sequence: TGCGCCAGCAGCCAGACAGGGGGCTACGAGCAGTACTTC. This gives the protein CASSQTGGYEQYF.

The J gene is TRBJ2-1, the V gene TRBV2; 9 bases are shared with TRBD2. Germline V gene sequence: CDR1 SNHLY, CDR2 FYNNEI. Trimming at V came to 4 bases and at J to 7 bases, leaving 11 bases not matched to a gene. The CDR3 length is 16 residues. The CDR3 DNA reads TGTGCCAGCAGTGGACGGACTAGCGCGTCCCCAAATGAGCAGTTCTTC. Its protein product is CASSGRTSASPNEQFF.

A word on this clone: A much larger clone sits a single nucleotide away, making a read error possible. The chain is built from TRBV7-2 and TRBJ2-3; D unclear. Trimming left V 4 bases short and J 2 bases short, with 4 bases between. Germline V gene lookup returns CDR1 SGHTA and CDR2 FQGNSA. The CDR3 spans 12 residues. DNA for the CDR3: TGTGCCAGCAGCTCTAACACAGATACGCAGTATTTT. As protein: CASSSNTDTQYF.

The CDR3 spells CASSLEGRGSNQPQHF. CDR3 DNA: TGTGCCAGCAGTTTAGAAGGCAGGGGCAGCAATCAGCCCCAGCATTTT. The gene calls are TRBV28 and TRBJ1-5; tentatively, D is TRBD1 (6 bases). This CDR3 is 16 amino acids long. Trimming shortened V by 2 bases and J by 1 base, and 12 bases separated the two germline ends. Germline loops: CDR1 MDHEN, CDR2 SYDVKM.

The rearrangement uses TRBV18 and TRBJ1-5; 7 bases line up with TRBD1. The V segment lost 2 bases and the J segment 7 bases; nucleotides outside the gene matches: 8. Germline assignment: CDR1 KGHSH and CDR2 LQKENI. CDR3 length equals 15 residues. CDR3 in DNA: TGTGCCAGCTCACCAGGCGCACAGGGGATGCAGCCCCAGCATTTT. Its translation: CASSPGAQGMQPQHF.

The chain joins TRBV3-1 (or the pseudogene TRBV3-2) to TRBJ2-7; a weak D match, TRBD2 (5 bases). The CDR3 sequence is 13 residues long. V lost 4 bases to trimming and J lost 7 bases, with 14 bases between them. The germline V gene has CDR1 LGHDT and CDR2 YNNKEL (reference sequence). The CDR3 region is CASSPPVTGEQYF. The CDR3 DNA reads as TGTGCCAGCAGCCCCCCGGTAACGGGGGAGCAGTACTTC.

This chain uses TRBV6-5 with TRBJ2-1, with D perhaps matching TRBD2 (6 bases). The CDR3 runs to 15 residues. V gave up 8 bases and J gave up 3 bases, with 17 bases separating them. Germline lookup yields CDR1 MNHEY and CDR2 SVGAGI. CDR3 region: CASPAGGSVYNEQFF. The CDR3 DNA is TGTGCCAGCCCCGCCGGGGGTAGCGTCTACAATGAGCAGTTCTTC.

In this sample, this clone turned up a few times. This sequence joins TRBV7-2 and TRBJ1-4; possible D gene TRBD1, 5 bases. Germline V gene data show CDR1 as SGHTA and CDR2 as FQGNSA. The CDR3 has 16 amino acids. Trimming pared 4 bases from V and 4 bases from J, leaving 16 bases between. The DNA of the CDR3 is TGTGCCAGCAGCTATTTTCCGTCGGGGGGTAATGAAAAACTGTTTTTT. Translated: CASSYFPSGGNEKLFF.

The chain couples TRBV28 to TRBJ1-1; 12 bases fit TRBD1. Germline values: CDR1 MDHEN, CDR2 SYDVKM. The CDR3 spans 15 residues. With 5 bases clipped from V and 10 bases from J, the junction kept 11 bases outside the gene matches. CDR3 nucleotides: TGTGCCAGCAGTACAGCCGGGACAGGGGGCCCGGTAGCTTTCTTT. It is translated as CASSTAGTGGPVAFF.

The CDR3 sequence is CATAGAGDTEAFF. The CDR3 DNA is TGTGCCACCGCGGGGGCGGGGGACACTGAAGCTTTCTTT. The rearrangement joins TRBV27 to TRBJ1-1; weak D call: TRBD1 (6 bases). Germline CDR1 reads MNHEY; CDR2 reads SMNVEV (reference sequence). Trimming removed 10 bases at V and 3 bases at J, with 15 bases between. The CDR3 contains 13 residues.

This clone appeared once. Given a much more abundant clone one base away, this may be a read error. The chain joins TRBV7-2 to TRBJ2-3, with no clear D. The V gene lost 5 bases and the J gene lost 0 bases, with 3 bases spanning the gap. CDR3 length equals 12 residues. Looked up from germline, CDR1 is SGHTA and CDR2 is FQGNSA. The CDR3 sequence: CASSPSTDTQYF. DNA for the CDR3: TGTGCCAGCAGCCCTAGCACAGATACGCAGTATTTT.

Only one count was recorded for this clone. The chain joins TRBV19 to TRBJ1-3, with TRBD1 matching 8 bases. This CDR3 region has 14 residues. CDR1 is LNHDA and CDR2 is SQIVND in the germline V gene (reference sequence). V shed 10 bases and J 0 bases; nucleotides not matched to a gene: 5. The DNA for the CDR3 is TGTGCCACCCGCGACAGGGGCTCTGGAAACACCATATATTTT. It translates to CATRDRGSGNTIYF.

The chain links TRBV28 to TRBJ1-5; D unclear. The length of the CDR3 is 16 residues. Trimming stripped 4 bases from V and 0 bases from J, with 13 bases between. The germline gives CDR1 MDHEN, CDR2 SYDVKM. The DNA for the CDR3 is TGTGCCAGCAGTTATTTGGGCCCTTATAGCAATCAGCCCCAGCATTTT. Encoded protein: CASSYLGPYSNQPQHF.

The chain recombines TRBV11-3 with TRBJ1-1, with 10 positions matching TRBD1. The germline gives CDR1 SGHNT, CDR2 YENEEA. There are 14 residues in the CDR3. J gave up 6 bases and V 5 bases, and 6 bases lay outside the gene matches. The CDR3 DNA follows: TGTGCCAGCAGCCCAGGTGGGACAGGGGCTGAAGCTTTCTTT. Amino acid sequence: CASSPGGTGAEAFF.

V gene TRBV7-8 combines with J gene TRBJ2-5; D is unresolved. With 1 base removed from V and 2 bases from J, the gap between germline ends came to 8 bases. This CDR3 has 14 amino acids. Germline CDR1 SGHVS, CDR2 FQNEAQ. CDR3 nucleotides: TGTGCCAGCAGCTTAGTTAACTTTCAAGAGACCCAGTACTTC. This codes for CASSLVNFQETQYF.

V is TRBV30 and J is TRBJ1-4; D gene unclear. V lost 0 bases to trimming and J lost 1 base, with 6 bases between them. This CDR3 is 14 amino acids long. CDR1 is GTSNPN and CDR2 is SVGIG in the germline V gene (reference sequence). The CDR3 reads CAWSVRRTNEKLFF. The CDR3 DNA sequence: TGTGCCTGGAGTGTACGGAGAACTAATGAAAAACTGTTTTTT.

The chain joins TRBV9 to TRBJ2-7, with D possibly matching TRBD1 (6 bases). Germline CDR1 is SGDLS and CDR2 is YYNGEE. V lost 0 bases to trimming and J lost 4 bases, with 14 bases between them. This CDR3 comprises 15 residues. CDR3 nucleotide sequence: TGTGCCAGCAGCGTAGACCCTGTTCAGGGGTACGAGCAGTACTTC. Its protein product is CASSVDPVQGYEQYF.

V usage is TRBV24-1 and J usage is TRBJ2-1, with TRBD2 matching over 7 bases. Germline lookup yields CDR1 KGHDR and CDR2 SFDVKD. After removal of 9 bases from V and 3 bases from J, the junction contained 10 bases not matched to a gene. The CDR3 has 15 amino acids. This CDR3 reads CATVTGGSLYNEQFF. In DNA form, the CDR3 reads TGTGCCACCGTTACGGGGGGAAGTCTCTACAATGAGCAGTTCTTC.

The genes are TRBV7-9 and TRBJ2-1; 8 positions agree with TRBD2. Trimming took 5 bases from V and 5 from J; bases not matched to a gene: 14. The CDR3 is 17 residues long. Looked up from germline, CDR1 is SEHNR and CDR2 is FQNEAQ (reference sequence). CDR3 in DNA: TGTGCCAGCAGCCATCCTGCAGCGGGAGCTACGCACAATGAGCAGTTCTTC. This codes for CASSHPAAGATHNEQFF. The whole variable domain, remainder taken from reference TRBV7-9 and TRBJ2-1, is DTGVSQNPRHKITKRGQNVTFRCDPISEHNRLYWYRQTLGQGPEFLTYFQNEAQLEKSRLLSDRFSAERPKGSFSTLEIQRTEQGDSAMYLCASSHPAAGATHNEQFFGPGTRLTVL.

The chain recombines TRBV28 with TRBJ1-4, with TRBD1 as a possible D gene (6 bases). The CDR3 loop spans 16 amino acids. V gave up 5 bases and J gave up 8 bases, with 21 bases separating them. The germline V gene has CDR1 MDHEN and CDR2 SYDVKM. This chain's CDR3 is CASSVSWGGRGEKLFF. CDR3 nucleotides: TGTGCCAGCAGTGTATCCTGGGGGGGCCGAGGAGAAAAACTGTTTTTT.

The V call is TRBV7-9, the J call TRBJ1-5; D is possibly TRBD1 (6 bases). The V gene lost 0 bases and the J gene lost 3 bases, with 12 bases spanning the gap. The germline V gene has CDR1 SEHNR and CDR2 FQNEAQ (reference sequence). This CDR3 is built from 16 residues. Written as DNA, the CDR3 is TGTGCCAGCAGCTTAGCGGGGGCAGGTACCAATCAGCCCCAGCATTTT. This codes for CASSLAGAGTNQPQHF. Together with reference TRBV7-9 and TRBJ1-5, the CDR3 gives the full variable domain: DTGVSQNPRHKITKRGQNVTFRCDPISEHNRLYWYRQTLGQGPEFLTYFQNEAQLEKSRLLSDRFSAERPKGSFSTLEIQRTEQGDSAMYLCASSLAGAGTNQPQHFGDGTRLSIL.

The chain carries TRBV19 and TRBJ1-3; TRBD1 matches 9 bases. Germline-derived CDR1 and CDR2 are LNHDA and SQIVND (reference sequence). J gave up 1 base and V 10 bases, and 8 bases lay outside the gene matches. The CDR3 totals 15 residues. The CDR3 loop reads CATHEQGASGNTIYF. CDR3 in DNA: TGTGCCACCCACGAACAGGGGGCATCTGGAAACACCATATATTTT.